A single sample gave rise to the 27 T cell receptor beta chains below, sequenced in a study of CD8 T cells in Susac syndrome. Reverse transcription of roughly 0.5 to 1 ug RNA used random hexamers. TCRdb re-called the immunoSEQ multiplex PCR reads with MiXCR, one entry per CDR3 protein. Of around 79,000 distinct CDR3 sequences listed, 94% are singletons. Sequencing was carried out using CD8+ T cells from PBMCs. The receptors derive from a human donor with Susac syndrome.

The chain combines TRBV6-1 with TRBJ2-7; no clear D gene. The CDR3 runs to 12 residues. In germline, CDR1 is MNHNS, CDR2 SASEGT. Between the trimmed V and J ends, which lost 5 bases and 6 bases, there was a span of 11 bases. The CDR3 DNA reads TGTGCCAGCAGTAACGACGGCGGCGAGCAGTACTTC. This translates into CASSNDGGEQYF.

This chain joins TRBV13 and TRBJ2-1; D unresolved. CDR3 length equals 11 residues. The V gene's germline CDR1 is PRHDT and CDR2 FYEKMQ (reference sequence). Trimming removed 2 bases at V and 10 bases at J, with 6 bases between. DNA of the CDR3: TGTGCCAGCAGCTTATCGCAGGAGCAGTTCTTC. This translates into CASSLSQEQFF.

Here the CDR3 reads CASSLADRGGYTF. The CDR3, as DNA: TGTGCCAGCAGCTTAGCAGACAGGGGTGGCTACACCTTC. V gene TRBV11-2 combines with J gene TRBJ1-2; 8 positions agree with TRBD1. This CDR3 has 13 amino acids. Trimming removed 1 base from V and 7 bases from J; junction bases left unmatched: 2. The V gene's germline CDR1 is SGHAT and CDR2 FQNNGV.

For this clonotype: The junction departs from germline at one end; a sequencing error may be responsible. The chain joins TRBV5-5 to TRBJ2-5; tentative D call: TRBD1 (5 bases). The germline V gene has CDR1 SGHKS and CDR2 YYEKEE (reference sequence). CDR3 length equals 15 residues. Here the CDR3 reads CASRLVQGKVETQYF. The CDR3 nucleotides are TGTGCCAGCAGATTGGTGCAGGGAAAGGTCGAGACCCAGTACTTC.

The chain couples TRBV2 to TRBJ2-7; 8 bases agree with TRBD1. Germline V gene sequence: CDR1 SNHLY, CDR2 FYNNEI. The CDR3 covers 12 residues. The junction had 5 bases not matched to a gene; V was cut back by 6 bases and J by 7 bases. The CDR3 sequence is CASRPGGKEQYF. The CDR3 nucleotides read TGTGCCAGCAGGCCAGGGGGCAAAGAGCAGTACTTC.

The V call is TRBV6-2 or TRBV6-3, the J call TRBJ2-1; weak D call: TRBD2 (5 bases). Germline V gene data show CDR1 as MNHEY and CDR2 as SVGEGT. There are 12 residues in the CDR3. V lost 6 bases, J lost 11 bases, and 14 bases lay in between. CDR3 DNA: TGTGCCAGCAGCTACGAGGGTCGTAAGCAGTTCTTC. Translation gives CASSYEGRKQFF.

The J gene is TRBJ2-3, the V gene TRBV6-2 or TRBV6-3; D is tentatively TRBD1 or TRBD2 (5 bases each). The V gene's germline CDR1 is MNHEY and CDR2 SVGEGT. CDR3 length: 13 amino acids. Deletions cut 6 bases from V and 0 bases from J, with 7 bases between. CDR3 in DNA: TGTGCCAGCAGCCGGGACAGCACAGATACGCAGTATTTT. Translation: CASSRDSTDTQYF.

The genes are TRBV5-6 and TRBJ1-5; D call uncertain. V lost 0 bases and J 7 bases, leaving 5 bases between the germline ends. The CDR3 length is 12 residues. Germline V gene data show CDR1 as SGHDT and CDR2 as YYEEEE. The CDR3 here is CASSLGLQPQHF. The CDR3 nucleotides read TGTGCCAGCAGCTTGGGACTCCAGCCCCAGCATTTT.

The V call is TRBV25-1, the J call TRBJ2-1; 8 nucleotides line up with TRBD2. This CDR3 contains 13 residues. Germline loops: CDR1 MGHDK, CDR2 SYGVNS. V dropped 7 bases and J dropped 5; count of bases not matched to a gene: 4. In DNA form, the CDR3 reads TGTGCCAGCAAAGAGCGGGGGAACAATGAGCAGTTCTTC. This gives the protein CASKERGNNEQFF. Full variable domain (rest looked up from reference TRBV25-1 and TRBJ2-1): EADIYQTPRYLVIGTGKKITLECSQTMGHDKMYWYQQDPGMELHLIHYSYGVNSTEKGDLSSESTVSRIRTEHFPLTLESARPSHTSQYLCASKERGNNEQFFGPGTRLTVL.

This clonotype appeared once. The junction does not match germline at one end; this may be a read error. The chain recombines TRBV2 with TRBJ2-3, with 12 bases lining up with TRBD1. This CDR3 comprises 10 residues. Germline CDR1 SNHLY, CDR2 FYNNEI. The CDR3 spells CAIRDRGLSF. CDR3 nucleotides: TGTGCCATCCGGGACAGGGGGCTGAGTTTT. Using reference TRBV2 and TRBJ2-3 for the parts outside the CDR3, the full variable domain is EPEVTQTPSHQVTQMGQEVILRCVPISNHLYFYWYRQILGQKVEFLVSFYNNEISEKSEIFDDQFSVERPDGSNFTLKIRSTKLEDSAMYFCAIRDRGLSFGPGTRLTVL.

The chain combines TRBV5-1 with TRBJ2-2; 11 bases fit TRBD1. CDR3 length: 15 residues. Germline V CDR1 and CDR2: SGHRS, YFSETQ. Germline trimming cut 7 bases from V and 3 bases from J; bases unmatched to any gene: 5. As DNA, the CDR3 is TGCGCCAGCTGGCGGACAGGGGGCGACACCGGGGAGCTGTTTTTT. It encodes CASWRTGGDTGELFF.

The V and J genes are TRBV2 and TRBJ1-5; no clear D. In germline, CDR1 is SNHLY, CDR2 FYNNEI. Trimming removed 0 bases from V and 3 bases from J, with 12 bases in between. The CDR3 sequence is 16 residues long. This chain's CDR3 is CASSEALRRNNQPQHF. The CDR3 nucleotides read TGTGCCAGCAGTGAAGCGCTTCGGCGGAACAATCAGCCCCAGCATTTT.

J is TRBJ1-1 and V is TRBV5-4; D is undetermined. CDR1 and CDR2 from the germline V gene are SGHNT and YYREEE (reference sequence). V was clipped by 2 bases and J by 1 base, with 9 bases between them. The CDR3 extends over 14 amino acids. CDR3 region: CASSFRAGNTEAFF. CDR3 coding DNA: TGTGCCAGCAGCTTTCGGGCTGGGAACACTGAAGCTTTCTTT.

The chain uses TRBV9 and TRBJ2-2; TRBD2 might be the D (5 bases). Germline CDR1 is SGDLS and CDR2 is YYNGEE. The CDR3 spans 14 residues. Trimming shortened V by 5 bases and J by 1 base, and 9 bases separated the two germline ends. The CDR3: CASSPAGNTGELFF. CDR3 in DNA: TGTGCCAGCAGTCCTGCGGGGAACACCGGGGAGCTGTTTTTT.

The CDR3 coding sequence is TGCAGCGTTGATCGCGGGGGACAGGGGGTCTACACCGGGGAGCTGTTTTTT. Encoded protein: CSVDRGGQGVYTGELFF. The chain uses TRBV29-1 and TRBJ2-2; 11 bases line up with TRBD1. Germline lookup yields CDR1 SQVTM and CDR2 ANQGSEA. The CDR3 is 17 residues long. The V segment lost 3 bases and the J segment 3 bases; nucleotides outside the gene matches: 9.

The CDR3: CASSDDVRSSSYEQYF. The CDR3, as DNA: TGTGCCAGCAGTGATGACGTCAGGTCAAGCTCCTACGAGCAGTACTTC. J is TRBJ2-7 and V is TRBV2; D is unresolved. CDR3 size: 16 residues. Per the germline V gene, CDR1 is SNHLY and CDR2 is FYNNEI. Between the trimmed V and J ends, which lost 3 bases and 0 bases, there was a span of 15 bases. The variable domain in full, with the rest retrieved from reference TRBV2 and TRBJ2-7, is EPEVTQTPSHQVTQMGQEVILRCVPISNHLYFYWYRQILGQKVEFLVSFYNNEISEKSEIFDDQFSVERPDGSNFTLKIRSTKLEDSAMYFCASSDDVRSSSYEQYFGPGTRLTVT.

This chain links TRBV4-3 with TRBJ2-3, with a tentative D call TRBD2 (6 bases). CDR3 length equals 15 residues. CDR1 and CDR2 (germline): LGHNA, YSLEER. V gave up 0 bases and J gave up 4 bases, with 11 bases separating them. CDR3 loop: CASSQEGRGADTQYF. The CDR3 coding sequence is TGCGCCAGCAGCCAAGAGGGGCGCGGGGCAGATACGCAGTATTTT.

The CDR3 DNA reads TGTGCCAGCAGCCAGGGACCGTCAACTAATGAAAAACTGTTTTTT. It yields the protein CASSQGPSTNEKLFF. This chain connects TRBV4-2 to TRBJ1-4; D is possibly TRBD1 (5 bases). Trimming removed 3 bases from V and 0 bases from J, with 8 bases in between. Per the germline V gene, CDR1 is LGHNA and CDR2 is YNFKEQ. There are 15 residues in the CDR3.

The V and J genes are TRBV7-8 and TRBJ2-1; D unresolved. V lost 5 bases to trimming and J lost 5 bases, with 7 bases between them. Germline lookup yields CDR1 SGHVS and CDR2 FQNEAQ. The CDR3 sequence is 12 residues long. CDR3 sequence reads: CASSISNNEQFF. The DNA of the CDR3 is TGTGCCAGCAGCATTAGCAACAATGAGCAGTTCTTC.

The J gene is TRBJ2-5, the V gene TRBV4-3; TRBD2 matches at 8 bases. Germline V gives CDR1 LGHNA, CDR2 YSLEER. J gave up 5 bases and V 4 bases, and 3 bases lay outside the gene matches. The CDR3 covers 13 residues. CDR3 in DNA: TGCGCCAGCAGCCCGGGACTAGGGGAGACCCAGTACTTC. Protein product: CASSPGLGETQYF.

This chain uses TRBV5-1 with TRBJ2-1; D assignment may be TRBD1 or TRBD2 (5 bases each). Trimming took off 9 bases at V and 14 bases at J, with 18 bases between the two ends. The V gene's germline CDR1 is SGHRS and CDR2 YFSETQ. The CDR3 has 11 amino acids. DNA for the CDR3: TGCGCCAAACAGGACCGGGGTGGAGAGTTCTTC. Amino acid sequence: CAKQDRGGEFF.

The chain uses TRBV11-2 and TRBJ2-7, with D perhaps matching TRBD2 (5 bases). Trimming stripped 5 bases from V and 6 bases from J, with 14 bases between. The length of the CDR3 is 13 residues. The germline gives CDR1 SGHAT, CDR2 FQNNGV. CDR3 sequence reads: CASSPEGSAEQYF. The CDR3 DNA reads TGTGCCAGCAGCCCAGAGGGCAGTGCCGAGCAGTACTTC.

The chain combines TRBV20-1 with TRBJ1-1; no reliable D call. Germline V gene lookup returns CDR1 DFQATT and CDR2 SNEGSKA (reference sequence). The CDR3 spans 14 residues. Trimming shortened V by 0 bases and J by 1 base, and 9 bases separated the two germline ends. Here the CDR3 reads CSARDRPRNTEAFF. The DNA for the CDR3 is TGCAGTGCTAGAGATCGCCCGAGGAACACTGAAGCTTTCTTT.

The rearrangement links TRBV29-1 to TRBJ2-7; D is possibly TRBD1 (6 bases). The germline V and J ends were trimmed by 2 bases and 1 base, with 12 bases remaining between them. The germline V gene encodes CDR1 SQVTM and CDR2 ANQGSEA. The CDR3 loop spans 14 amino acids. The CDR3 DNA follows: TGCAGCGTTGAACTTCTACAGGGATCCTACGAGCAGTACTTC. Translating gives CSVELLQGSYEQYF.

V is TRBV2 and J is TRBJ1-1, with 11 nucleotides matching TRBD1. The CDR3 spans 11 residues. V trimming: 6 bases; J trimming: 10 bases; junction bases outside the gene matches: 1. The germline V gene encodes CDR1 SNHLY and CDR2 FYNNEI. The CDR3 region is CASRGTGGAFF. The CDR3, as DNA: TGTGCCAGCAGGGGGACAGGGGGAGCTTTCTTT.

A single count supports this clonotype. The J gene is TRBJ1-1, the V gene TRBV4-1, with a possible D match to TRBD1 (5 bases). V gave up 0 bases and J gave up 0 bases, with 8 bases separating them. CDR1 is MGHRA, CDR2 YSYEKL, per germline. The CDR3 has 15 amino acids. CDR3 in amino acids: CASSQEMGLNTEAFF. In DNA form, the CDR3 reads TGCGCCAGCAGCCAAGAGATGGGGCTGAACACTGAAGCTTTCTTT.

The chain recombines TRBV5-6 with TRBJ1-5, with D unclear. The germline V and J ends were trimmed by 2 bases and 1 base, with 10 bases remaining between them. Germline V lookup: CDR1 SGHDT, CDR2 YYEEEE. This CDR3 is built from 15 residues. The CDR3 DNA reads TGTGCCAGCAGCTTCGCGAGGGCAAGCAATCAGCCCCAGCATTTT. The encoded protein is CASSFARASNQPQHF.